A selection of T cell receptor beta chains follows, all from one sample in a study of CXCR3-negative and CXCR3-positive naive CD8 T cells. Following a re-call of the 5' RACE reads, TCRdb has one entry per CDR3 protein and lacks DNA. The table for this sample gives approximately 90,000 distinct CDR3 sequences. The source material was naive CXCR3+ CD8+ T cells from blood. The origin of the receptors is a human donor in good health. Some clones in this sample may be carry-over from other donors' samples. Each CDR3 is given with its conserved first and last residue.

J: TRBJ1-1; V: TRBV4-1; CDR3: CASSQLRNTEAFF
J: TRBJ1-2; V: TRBV27; CDR3: CASRSEESNYGYTF
J: TRBJ2-1; V: TRBV27; CDR3: CASSLLGGGPDNEQFF
J: TRBJ2-2; V: TRBV4-3; CDR3: CASSPWVGIGELFF
J: TRBJ1-1; V: TRBV12-3/TRBV12-4; CDR3: CASRTDDPVENTEAFF
J: TRBJ2-3; V: TRBV20-1; CDR3: CSASGASTDTQYF
J: TRBJ2-1; V: TRBV12-3/TRBV12-4; CDR3: CASSLMEEGEQFF
J: TRBJ1-1; V: TRBV28; CDR3: CASSWEGAEAFF
J: TRBJ2-7; V: TRBV5-1; CDR3: CASSFAGTGGYEQYF
J: TRBJ2-7; V: TRBV27; CDR3: CASTSRIGYEQYF
J: TRBJ2-5; V: TRBV29-1; CDR3: CSVERGESARAYETQYF
J: TRBJ1-5; V: TRBV20-1; CDR3: CSALPDPQQSYSNQPQHF
J: TRBJ1-1; V: TRBV5-1; CDR3: CASAPGGGDTEAFF
J: TRBJ2-5; V: TRBV28; CDR3: CASSRLAGGEETQYF
J: TRBJ2-1; V: TRBV3-1; CDR3: CASSQDSREPLYNEQFF
J: TRBJ2-4; V: TRBV7-9; CDR3: CASSIGVSRRGLDIQYF
J: TRBJ1-6; V: TRBV7-9; CDR3: CASSASRDRNSPLHF
J: TRBJ2-1; V: TRBV13; CDR3: CASSPGRGGSNEQFF
J: TRBJ1-2; V: TRBV12-3/TRBV12-4; CDR3: CASSPGQGIRDGYTF
J: TRBJ2-3; V: TRBV6-4; CDR3: CASSSSGTSAADTQYF
J: TRBJ1-4; V: TRBV7-9; CDR3: CASSPTGSEKLFF
J: TRBJ1-5; V: TRBV28; CDR3: CASSFGELNQPQHF
J: TRBJ2-1; V: TRBV29-1; CDR3: CSATTGGGYNEQFF
J: TRBJ2-7; V: TRBV6-6; CDR3: CPSSWDSSYEQYF
J: TRBJ1-2; V: TRBV15; CDR3: CATSRDRGLYYGYTF
J: TRBJ2-5; V: TRBV6-2/TRBV6-3; CDR3: CASSEGETQYF
J: TRBJ2-2; V: TRBV2; CDR3: CATPGVIGGELFF
J: TRBJ2-7; V: TRBV7-6; CDR3: CASSLAGTSGIYEQYF
J: TRBJ1-2; V: TRBV7-9; CDR3: CASSLSGTIRDGYTF
J: TRBJ2-3; V: TRBV6-2/TRBV6-3; CDR3: CASSYSELAGGDTQYF
J: TRBJ1-4; V: TRBV4-2; CDR3: CASSQGAGIYTTNEKLFF
J: TRBJ2-1; V: TRBV4-3; CDR3: CASSPSGENYNEQFF
J: TRBJ2-5; V: TRBV7-9; CDR3: CASSSDSNQETQYF
J: TRBJ2-5; V: TRBV7-3; CDR3: CASSLSGHTQETQYF